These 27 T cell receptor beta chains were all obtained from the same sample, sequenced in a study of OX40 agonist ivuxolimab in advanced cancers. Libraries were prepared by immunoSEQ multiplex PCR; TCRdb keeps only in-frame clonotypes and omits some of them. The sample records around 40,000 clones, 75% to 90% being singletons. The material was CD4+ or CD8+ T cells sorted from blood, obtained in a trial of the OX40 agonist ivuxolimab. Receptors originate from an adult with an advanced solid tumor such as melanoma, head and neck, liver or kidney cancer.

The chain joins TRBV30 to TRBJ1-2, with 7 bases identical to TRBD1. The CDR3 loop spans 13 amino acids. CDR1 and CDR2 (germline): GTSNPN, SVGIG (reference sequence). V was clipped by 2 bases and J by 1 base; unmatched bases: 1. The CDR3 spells CAWSQGDNYGYTF. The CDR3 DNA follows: TGTGCCTGGAGTCAGGGGGATAACTATGGCTACACCTTC.

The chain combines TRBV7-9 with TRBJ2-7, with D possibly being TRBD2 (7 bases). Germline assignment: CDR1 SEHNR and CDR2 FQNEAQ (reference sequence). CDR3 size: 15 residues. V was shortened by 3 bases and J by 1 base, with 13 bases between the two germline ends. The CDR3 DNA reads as TGTGCCAGCAGCTTTCGAGGGGGGGATTCCTACGAGCAGTACTTC. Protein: CASSFRGGDSYEQYF.

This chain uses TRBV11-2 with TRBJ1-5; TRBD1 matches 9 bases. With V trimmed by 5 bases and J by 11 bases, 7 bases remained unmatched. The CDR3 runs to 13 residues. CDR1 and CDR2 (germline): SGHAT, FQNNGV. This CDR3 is CASSLPGTGSQHF. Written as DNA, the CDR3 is TGTGCCAGCAGCCTCCCCGGGACAGGGTCCCAGCATTTT.

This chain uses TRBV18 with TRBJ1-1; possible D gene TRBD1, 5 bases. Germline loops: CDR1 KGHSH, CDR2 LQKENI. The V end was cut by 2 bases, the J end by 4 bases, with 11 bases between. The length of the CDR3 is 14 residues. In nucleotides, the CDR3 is TGTGCCAGCTCACCAGGCAGGGTGGTCACTGAAGCTTTCTTT. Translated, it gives CASSPGRVVTEAFF.

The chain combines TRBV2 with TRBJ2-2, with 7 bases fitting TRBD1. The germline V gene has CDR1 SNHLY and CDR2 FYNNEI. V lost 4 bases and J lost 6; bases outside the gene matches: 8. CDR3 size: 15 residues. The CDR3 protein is CASSGQGVFAGELFF. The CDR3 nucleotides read TGTGCCAGCAGTGGACAGGGTGTGTTCGCCGGGGAGCTGTTTTTT.

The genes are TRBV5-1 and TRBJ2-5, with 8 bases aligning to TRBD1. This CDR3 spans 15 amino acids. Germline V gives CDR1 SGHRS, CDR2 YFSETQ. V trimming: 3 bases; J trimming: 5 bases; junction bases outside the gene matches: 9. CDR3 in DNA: TGCGCCAGCAGCTACCGGGACAGGCGAGGGGAGACCCAGTACTTC. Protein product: CASSYRDRRGETQYF.

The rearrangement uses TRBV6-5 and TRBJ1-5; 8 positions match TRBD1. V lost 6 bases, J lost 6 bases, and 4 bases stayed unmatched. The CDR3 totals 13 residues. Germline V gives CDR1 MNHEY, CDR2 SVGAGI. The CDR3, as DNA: TGTGCCAGCAGGGACAGGGAAGGTCAGCCCCAGCATTTT. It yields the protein CASRDREGQPQHF.

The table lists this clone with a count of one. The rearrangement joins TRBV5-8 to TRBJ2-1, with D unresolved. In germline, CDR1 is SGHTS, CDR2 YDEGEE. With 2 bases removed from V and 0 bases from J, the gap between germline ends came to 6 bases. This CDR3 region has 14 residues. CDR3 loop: CASSFWSSYNEQFF. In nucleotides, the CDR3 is TGTGCCAGCAGCTTCTGGAGCTCCTACAATGAGCAGTTCTTC.

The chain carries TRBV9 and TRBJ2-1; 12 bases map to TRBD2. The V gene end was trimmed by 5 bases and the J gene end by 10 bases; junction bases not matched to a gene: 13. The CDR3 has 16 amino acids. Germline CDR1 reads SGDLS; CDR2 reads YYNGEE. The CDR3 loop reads CASSETSGGLSEEQFF. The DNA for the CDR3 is TGTGCCAGCAGTGAGACTAGCGGGGGCCTTTCTGAAGAGCAGTTCTTC.

CDR3 sequence (DNA): TGTGCCAGCTTTTCCCAAGGCCACTCTGGAAACACCATATATTTT. As protein: CASFSQGHSGNTIYF. The rearrangement uses TRBV21-1 and TRBJ1-3. TRBV21-1 is described as a pseudogene. The CDR3 contains 15 residues.

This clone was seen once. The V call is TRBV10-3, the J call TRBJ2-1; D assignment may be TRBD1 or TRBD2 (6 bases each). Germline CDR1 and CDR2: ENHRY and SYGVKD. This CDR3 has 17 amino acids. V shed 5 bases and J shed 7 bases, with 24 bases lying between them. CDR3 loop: CAISPRMGAEGGNEQFF. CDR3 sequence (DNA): TGTGCCATCAGTCCCCGAATGGGGGCGGAAGGAGGGAATGAGCAGTTCTTC.

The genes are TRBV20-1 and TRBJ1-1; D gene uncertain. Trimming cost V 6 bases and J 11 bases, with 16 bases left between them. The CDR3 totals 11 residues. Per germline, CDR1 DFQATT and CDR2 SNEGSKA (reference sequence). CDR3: CSALVTVFAFF. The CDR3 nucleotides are TGCAGTGCCCTCGTGACCGTGTTTGCTTTCTTT.

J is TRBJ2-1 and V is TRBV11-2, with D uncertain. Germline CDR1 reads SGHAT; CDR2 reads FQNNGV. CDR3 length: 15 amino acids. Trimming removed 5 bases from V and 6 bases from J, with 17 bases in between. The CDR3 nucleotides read TGTGCCAGCAGCGCGACGGCCCAGTTAGCCAATGAGCAGTTCTTC. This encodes CASSATAQLANEQFF.

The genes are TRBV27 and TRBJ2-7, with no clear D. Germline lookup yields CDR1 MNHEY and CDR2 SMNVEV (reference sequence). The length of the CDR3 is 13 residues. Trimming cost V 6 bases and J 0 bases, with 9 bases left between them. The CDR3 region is CASRDWSSYEQYF. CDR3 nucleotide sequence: TGTGCCAGCAGAGACTGGAGCTCCTACGAGCAGTACTTC.

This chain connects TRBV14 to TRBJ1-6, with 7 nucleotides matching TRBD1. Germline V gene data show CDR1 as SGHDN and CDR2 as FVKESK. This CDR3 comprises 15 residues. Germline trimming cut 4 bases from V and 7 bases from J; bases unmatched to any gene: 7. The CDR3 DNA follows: TGTGCCAGCAGCCCACAGGGGACGCTGAATTCACCCCTCCACTTT. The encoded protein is CASSPQGTLNSPLHF.

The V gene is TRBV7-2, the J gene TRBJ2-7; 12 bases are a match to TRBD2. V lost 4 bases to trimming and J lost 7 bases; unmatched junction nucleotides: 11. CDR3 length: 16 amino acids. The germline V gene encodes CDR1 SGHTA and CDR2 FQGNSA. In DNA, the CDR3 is TGTGCCAGCAGCTCGTTAACTAGCGGGGGGCCGGGGGAGCAGTACTTC. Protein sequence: CASSSLTSGGPGEQYF.

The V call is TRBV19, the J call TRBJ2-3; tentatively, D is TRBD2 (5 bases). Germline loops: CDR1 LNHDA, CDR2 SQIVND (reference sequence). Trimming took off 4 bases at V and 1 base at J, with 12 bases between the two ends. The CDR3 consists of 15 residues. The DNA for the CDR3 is TGTGCCAGTAGTACCACAGCGGTCGGCACAGATACGCAGTATTTT. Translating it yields CASSTTAVGTDTQYF.

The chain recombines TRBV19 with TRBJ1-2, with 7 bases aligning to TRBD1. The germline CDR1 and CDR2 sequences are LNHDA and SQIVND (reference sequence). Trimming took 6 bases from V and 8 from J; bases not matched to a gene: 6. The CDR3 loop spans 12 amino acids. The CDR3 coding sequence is TGTGCCAGTAGCCCCACAGGGGACGGCTACACCTTC. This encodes CASSPTGDGYTF.

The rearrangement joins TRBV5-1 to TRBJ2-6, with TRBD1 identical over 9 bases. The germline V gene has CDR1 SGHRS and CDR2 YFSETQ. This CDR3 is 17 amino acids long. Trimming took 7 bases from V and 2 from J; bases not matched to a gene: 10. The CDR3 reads CASEIGRQGAGANVLTF. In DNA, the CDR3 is TGCGCCAGCGAGATTGGTAGACAGGGGGCTGGGGCCAACGTCCTGACTTTC.

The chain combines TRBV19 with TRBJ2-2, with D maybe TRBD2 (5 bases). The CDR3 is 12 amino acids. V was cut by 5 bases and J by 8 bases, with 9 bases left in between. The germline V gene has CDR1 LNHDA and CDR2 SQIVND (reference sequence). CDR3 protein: CASSLRGGELFF. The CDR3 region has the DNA TGTGCCAGTAGTCTCCGGGGAGGGGAGCTGTTTTTT.

CDR3 in DNA: TGTGCCAGCAGCTTCCAAGGGAATCAGCCCCAGCATTTT. Its protein is CASSFQGNQPQHF. The chain recombines TRBV7-8 with TRBJ1-5, with D unresolved. The V end was cut by 3 bases, the J end by 4 bases, with 7 bases between. The CDR3 covers 13 residues. In germline, CDR1 is SGHVS, CDR2 FQNEAQ.

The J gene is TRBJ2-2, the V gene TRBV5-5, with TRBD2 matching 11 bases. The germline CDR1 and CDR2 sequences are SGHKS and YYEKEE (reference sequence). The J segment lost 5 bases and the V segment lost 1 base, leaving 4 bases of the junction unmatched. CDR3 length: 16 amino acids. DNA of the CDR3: TGTGCCAGCAGCTTGACTAGCGGGGGTTCGACCGGGGAGCTGTTTTTT. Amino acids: CASSLTSGGSTGELFF.

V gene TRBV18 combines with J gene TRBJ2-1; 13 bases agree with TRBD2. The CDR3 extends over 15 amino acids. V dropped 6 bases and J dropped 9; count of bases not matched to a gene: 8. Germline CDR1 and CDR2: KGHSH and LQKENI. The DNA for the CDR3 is TGTGCCAGCTCGTTCGGACTAGCGGGAGAGGGTGAGCAGTTCTTC. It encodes CASSFGLAGEGEQFF.

CDR3 sequence (DNA): TGCGCCAGCAGCTTGTTAGGGGGTTTTGATCAGCCCCAGCATTTT. Its protein is CASSLLGGFDQPQHF. The V and J genes are TRBV5-1 and TRBJ1-5, with a weak D call TRBD1 (6 bases). Trimming shortened V by 1 base and J by 5 bases, and 13 bases separated the two germline ends. CDR3 length equals 15 residues. From germline, CDR1 is SGHRS and CDR2 YFSETQ.

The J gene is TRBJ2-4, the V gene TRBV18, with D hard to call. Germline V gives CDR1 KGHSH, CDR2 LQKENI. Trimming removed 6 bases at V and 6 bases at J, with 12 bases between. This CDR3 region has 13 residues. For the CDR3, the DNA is TGTGCCAGCTCCCCATCCAAGGCAAACATTCAGTACTTC. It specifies CASSPSKANIQYF.

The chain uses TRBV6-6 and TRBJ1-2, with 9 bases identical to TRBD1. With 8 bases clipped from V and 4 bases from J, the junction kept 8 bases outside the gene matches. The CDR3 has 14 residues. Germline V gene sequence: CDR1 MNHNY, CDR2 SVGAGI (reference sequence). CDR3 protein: CASRQGGRIYGYTF. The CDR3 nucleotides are TGTGCCAGCCGACAGGGGGGTCGTATCTATGGCTACACCTTC.

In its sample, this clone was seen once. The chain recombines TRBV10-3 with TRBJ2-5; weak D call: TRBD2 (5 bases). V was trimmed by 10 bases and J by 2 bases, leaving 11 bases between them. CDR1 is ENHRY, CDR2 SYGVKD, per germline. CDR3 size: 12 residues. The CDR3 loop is CATRPGQETQYF. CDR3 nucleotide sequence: TGTGCCACCCGGCCGGGGCAAGAGACCCAGTACTTC.